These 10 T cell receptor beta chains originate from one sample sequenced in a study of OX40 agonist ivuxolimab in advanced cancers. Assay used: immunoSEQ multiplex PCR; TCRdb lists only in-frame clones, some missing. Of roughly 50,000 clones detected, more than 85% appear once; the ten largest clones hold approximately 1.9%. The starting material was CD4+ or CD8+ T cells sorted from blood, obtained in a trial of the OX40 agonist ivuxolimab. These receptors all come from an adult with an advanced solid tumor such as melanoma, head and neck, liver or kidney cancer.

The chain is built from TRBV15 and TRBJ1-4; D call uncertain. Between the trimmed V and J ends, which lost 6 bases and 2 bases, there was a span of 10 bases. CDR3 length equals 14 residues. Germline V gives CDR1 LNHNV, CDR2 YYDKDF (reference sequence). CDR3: CATSLRSTNEKLFF. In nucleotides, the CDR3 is TGTGCCACCAGTCTCAGATCTACTAATGAAAAACTGTTTTTT.

CDR3 nucleotides: TGTGCCACCACTAGCGGGGGCCTCAGCACAGATACGCAGTATTTT. Encoded protein: CATTSGGLSTDTQYF. V and J are TRBV15 and TRBJ2-3, with 10 bases identical to TRBD2. CDR1 is LNHNV, CDR2 YYDKDF, per germline (reference sequence). The CDR3 has 15 amino acids. The J segment lost 0 bases and the V segment lost 7 bases, leaving 4 bases of the junction unmatched.

The CDR3 here is CASSSFRTSGRETQYF. The CDR3, as DNA: TGTGCCAGCAGCTCATTCAGGACTAGCGGGAGAGAGACCCAGTACTTC. This chain uses TRBV11-2 with TRBJ2-5; 13 nucleotides agree with TRBD2. Germline-derived CDR1 and CDR2 are SGHAT and FQNNGV. This CDR3 region has 16 residues. Unmatched junction bases numbered 6, after V lost 4 bases and J lost 4 bases.

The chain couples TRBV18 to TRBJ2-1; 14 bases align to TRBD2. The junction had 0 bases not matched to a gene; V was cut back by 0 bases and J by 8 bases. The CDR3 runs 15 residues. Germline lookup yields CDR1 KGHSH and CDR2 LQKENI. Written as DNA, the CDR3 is TGTGCCAGCTCACCACCGGGACTAGCGGGAGATGAGCAGTTCTTC. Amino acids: CASSPPGLAGDEQFF.

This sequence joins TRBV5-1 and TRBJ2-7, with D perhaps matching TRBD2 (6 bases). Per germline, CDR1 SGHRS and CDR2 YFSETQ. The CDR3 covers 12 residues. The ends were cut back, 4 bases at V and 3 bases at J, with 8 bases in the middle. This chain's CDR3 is CASSRTNYEQYF. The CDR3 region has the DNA TGCGCCAGCAGCAGGACTAACTACGAGCAGTACTTC.

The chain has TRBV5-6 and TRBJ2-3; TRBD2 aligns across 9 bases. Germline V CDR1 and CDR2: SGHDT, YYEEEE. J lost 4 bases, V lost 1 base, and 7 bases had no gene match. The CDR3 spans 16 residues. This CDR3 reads CASSLRTSVSPDTQYF. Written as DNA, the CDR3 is TGTGCCAGCAGCTTGCGGACTAGCGTGAGTCCAGATACGCAGTATTTT.

The CDR3 sequence: CASSLLVGSLYGYTF. DNA of the CDR3: TGTGCCAGCAGTTTATTGGTAGGGAGCCTATATGGCTACACCTTC. The V gene is TRBV27, the J gene TRBJ1-2; D uncertain. CDR1 is MNHEY and CDR2 is SMNVEV in the germline V gene (reference sequence). The V and J ends lost 1 base and 5 bases respectively, with 14 bases between them. The CDR3 spans 15 residues.

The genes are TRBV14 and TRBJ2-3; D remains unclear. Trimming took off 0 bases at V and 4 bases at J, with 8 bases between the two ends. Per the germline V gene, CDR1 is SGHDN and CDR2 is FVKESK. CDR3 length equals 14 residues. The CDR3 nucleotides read TGTGCCAGCAGCCAAGAGGGTTGGCCAGATACGCAGTATTTT. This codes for CASSQEGWPDTQYF.

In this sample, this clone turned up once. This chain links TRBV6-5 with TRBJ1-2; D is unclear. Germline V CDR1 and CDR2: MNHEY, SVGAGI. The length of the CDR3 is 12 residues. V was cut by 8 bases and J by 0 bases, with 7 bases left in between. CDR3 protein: CASRGANYGYTF. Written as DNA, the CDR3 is TGTGCCAGCCGCGGGGCTAACTATGGCTACACCTTC.

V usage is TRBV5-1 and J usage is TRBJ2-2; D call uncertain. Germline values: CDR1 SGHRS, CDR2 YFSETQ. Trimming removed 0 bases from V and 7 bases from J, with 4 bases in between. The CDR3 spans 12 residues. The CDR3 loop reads CASSLEGGELFF. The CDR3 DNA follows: TGCGCCAGCAGCTTGGAAGGCGGGGAGCTGTTTTTT.